A selection of T cell receptor beta chains follows, all from one sample in a study of cytomegalovirus exposure and HLA in healthy donors. Assay used: immunoSEQ multiplex PCR; TCRdb lists only in-frame clones, some missing. Among more than 200,000 clones listed, approximately 84% were seen once. The sequencing input was PBMCs. Source of these receptors: a man younger than 30 in good health and CMV-seropositive. Each CDR3 is given with its conserved first and last residue. D genes are given only for firm matches. The listing skips clone size in some rows; elsewhere it reads once, few, many or a size class.

clone size: -
J gene: TRBJ2-3
V gene: TRBV19
D gene: TRBD2
CDR3 protein: CASSMSSGRATATDTQYF
CDR3 DNA: TGTGCCAGTAGTATGTCTAGCGGGAGGGCCACAGCCACAGATACGCAGTATTTT

clone size: -
J gene: TRBJ1-2
V gene: TRBV7-3
D gene: -
CDR3 protein: CASSLRGEPYGYTF
CDR3 DNA: TGTGCCAGCAGCTTACGGGGGGAGCCCTATGGCTACACCTTC

clone size: -
J gene: TRBJ2-7
V gene: TRBV2
D gene: TRBD1
CDR3 protein: CASRPTTGTGTEQYF
CDR3 DNA: TGTGCCAGCAGACCTACAACCGGGACAGGGACCGAGCAGTACTTC

clone size: -
J gene: TRBJ2-7
V gene: TRBV7-9
D gene: TRBD1
CDR3 protein: CASSPRTGNEQYF
CDR3 DNA: TGTGCCAGCAGCCCCCGGACAGGGAACGAGCAGTACTTC

clone size: -
J gene: TRBJ1-2
V gene: TRBV6-5
D gene: -
CDR3 protein: CASSYPGQAGGYTF
CDR3 DNA: TGTGCCAGCAGTTACCCGGGACAAGCGGGAGGCTACACCTTC

clone size: -
J gene: TRBJ1-5
V gene: TRBV7-2
D gene: -
CDR3 protein: CASSRTRGGQPQHF
CDR3 DNA: TGTGCCAGCAGCCGGACCCGAGGGGGGCAGCCCCAGCATTTT

clone size: once
J gene: TRBJ2-3
V gene: TRBV25-1
D gene: -
CDR3 protein: CASSEWGILTDTQYF
CDR3 DNA: TGTGCCAGCAGTGAATGGGGGATTCTCACAGATACGCAGTATTTT

clone size: -
J gene: TRBJ2-6
V gene: TRBV13
D gene: -
CDR3 protein: CASSLRSGANVLTF
CDR3 DNA: TGTGCCAGCAGCTTACGGTCTGGGGCCAACGTCCTGACTTTC

clone size: -
J gene: TRBJ2-5
V gene: TRBV5-4
D gene: TRBD2
CDR3 protein: CASSSRGLEETQYF
CDR3 DNA: TGTGCCAGCAGCTCCAGGGGACTAGAAGAGACCCAGTACTTC

clone size: -
J gene: TRBJ1-1
V gene: TRBV27
D gene: -
CDR3 protein: CASSIQMEKFYTEAFF
CDR3 DNA: TGTGCCAGCAGTATTCAGATGGAAAAGTTCTACACTGAAGCTTTCTTT

clone size: -
J gene: TRBJ2-7
V gene: TRBV20-1
D gene: -
CDR3 protein: CSAPQGSEQYF
CDR3 DNA: TGCAGTGCGCCCCAGGGATCCGAGCAGTACTTC

clone size: few
J gene: TRBJ2-1
V gene: TRBV29-1
D gene: -
CDR3 protein: CSVGAGAGEQFF
CDR3 DNA: TGCAGCGTTGGAGCAGGGGCAGGGGAGCAGTTCTTC

clone size: -
J gene: TRBJ2-7
V gene: TRBV11-2
D gene: TRBD2
CDR3 protein: CASSPSGHKLYEQYF
CDR3 DNA: TGTGCCAGCAGCCCTAGCGGGCACAAGCTCTACGAGCAGTACTTC

clone size: -
J gene: TRBJ1-5
V gene: TRBV4-3
D gene: -
CDR3 protein: CASSLTELNQPQHF
CDR3 DNA: TGCGCCAGCAGTCTTACTGAGCTCAATCAGCCCCAGCATTTT

clone size: -
J gene: TRBJ2-7
V gene: TRBV27
D gene: TRBD2
CDR3 protein: CASSSGLAFHEQYF
CDR3 DNA: TGTGCCAGCAGTTCGGGACTAGCGTTCCACGAGCAGTACTTC

clone size: -
J gene: TRBJ2-3
V gene: TRBV9
D gene: TRBD1
CDR3 protein: CASSQRTGATDTQYF
CDR3 DNA: TGTGCCAGCAGCCAGAGGACAGGGGCCACAGATACGCAGTATTTT

clone size: -
J gene: TRBJ1-2
V gene: TRBV30
D gene: -
CDR3 protein: CAWRGVNYGYTF
CDR3 DNA: TGTGCCTGGAGGGGAGTGAACTATGGCTACACCTTC

clone size: -
J gene: TRBJ2-7
V gene: TRBV4-3
D gene: -
CDR3 protein: CASSQVAGPYEQYF
CDR3 DNA: TGCGCCAGCAGCCAAGTGGCGGGACCCTACGAGCAGTACTTC

clone size: -
J gene: TRBJ1-4
V gene: TRBV6-5
D gene: TRBD1
CDR3 protein: CASGTDYEKLFF
CDR3 DNA: TGTGCCAGCGGGACAGATTATGAAAAACTGTTTTTT

clone size: -
J gene: TRBJ1-2
V gene: TRBV5-1
D gene: TRBD1
CDR3 protein: CASSATGGRYGYTF
CDR3 DNA: TGCGCCAGCAGCGCAACAGGGGGCCGATATGGCTACACCTTC

clone size: -
J gene: TRBJ1-2
V gene: TRBV28
D gene: -
CDR3 protein: CASSSVGYGYTF
CDR3 DNA: TGTGCCAGCAGTTCGGTCGGCTATGGCTACACCTTC

clone size: few
J gene: TRBJ2-7
V gene: TRBV4-3
D gene: TRBD2
CDR3 protein: CASSQDWLAGYEQYF
CDR3 DNA: TGCGCCAGCAGCCAAGATTGGCTAGCGGGCTACGAGCAGTACTTC

clone size: -
J gene: TRBJ2-1
V gene: TRBV6-4
D gene: -
CDR3 protein: CASSPPGGSRNEQFF
CDR3 DNA: TGTGCCAGCAGCCCACCGGGTGGGTCCCGGAATGAGCAGTTCTTC

clone size: -
J gene: TRBJ2-7
V gene: TRBV6-1
D gene: -
CDR3 protein: CAYRDSNRYEQYF
CDR3 DNA: TGTGCCTACCGGGACTCCAACCGCTACGAGCAGTACTTC

clone size: -
J gene: TRBJ2-5
V gene: TRBV27
D gene: TRBD1
CDR3 protein: CASSATGGYETQYF
CDR3 DNA: TGTGCCAGCAGTGCGACAGGGGGCTATGAGACCCAGTACTTC

clone size: -
J gene: TRBJ2-2
V gene: TRBV7-2
D gene: TRBD2
CDR3 protein: CASSLAGTSIGTGELFF
CDR3 DNA: TGTGCCAGCAGCTTAGCCGGGACTAGTATTGGCACCGGGGAGCTGTTTTTT

clone size: -
J gene: TRBJ2-7
V gene: TRBV7-2
D gene: TRBD2
CDR3 protein: CASSLADGLAGIYEQYF
CDR3 DNA: TGTGCCAGCAGCTTAGCCGATGGACTAGCGGGGATCTACGAGCAGTACTTC

clone size: -
J gene: TRBJ1-5
V gene: TRBV18
D gene: -
CDR3 protein: CASSPPLAQGGAQPQHF
CDR3 DNA: TGTGCCAGCTCACCACCGTTAGCGCAGGGTGGTGCTCAGCCCCAGCATTTT

clone size: -
J gene: TRBJ1-5
V gene: TRBV4-1
D gene: -
CDR3 protein: CASSPMALSRGRGQPQHF
CDR3 DNA: TGCGCCAGCAGCCCAATGGCCTTGTCCAGGGGCCGAGGGCAGCCCCAGCATTTT

clone size: -
J gene: TRBJ2-7
V gene: TRBV2
D gene: -
CDR3 protein: CASSEYWSEQYF
CDR3 DNA: TGTGCCAGCAGTGAATATTGGTCCGAGCAGTACTTC

clone size: -
J gene: TRBJ1-4
V gene: TRBV6-6
D gene: TRBD1
CDR3 protein: CASSLRDRGQNEKLFF
CDR3 DNA: TGTGCCAGCAGTCTCCGGGACAGGGGGCAGAATGAAAAACTGTTTTTT

clone size: -
J gene: TRBJ2-3
V gene: TRBV2
D gene: -
CDR3 protein: CASSETESTDTQYF
CDR3 DNA: TGTGCCAGCAGCGAGACAGAAAGCACAGATACGCAGTATTTT

clone size: -
J gene: TRBJ1-2
V gene: TRBV15
D gene: TRBD1
CDR3 protein: CATSRGWDRQNYGYTF
CDR3 DNA: TGTGCCACCAGCAGAGGATGGGACAGACAAAACTATGGCTACACCTTC

clone size: many
J gene: TRBJ1-1
V gene: TRBV5-4
D gene: -
CDR3 protein: CASSSLGVNTEAFF
CDR3 DNA: TGTGCCAGCAGCTCACTAGGGGTAAACACTGAAGCTTTCTTT

clone size: -
J gene: TRBJ1-1
V gene: TRBV6-6
D gene: -
CDR3 protein: CASSYSTGQVEAFF
CDR3 DNA: TGTGCCAGCAGTTACTCGACGGGTCAAGTTGAAGCTTTCTTT

clone size: -
J gene: TRBJ2-7
V gene: TRBV7-2
D gene: TRBD2
CDR3 protein: CASSFSSGSSDEQYF
CDR3 DNA: TGTGCCAGCAGCTTCTCAAGCGGGAGCTCCGACGAGCAGTACTTC

clone size: -
J gene: TRBJ1-5
V gene: TRBV6-1
D gene: -
CDR3 protein: CASSESPGGNQPQHF
CDR3 DNA: TGTGCCAGCAGTGAATCGCCAGGGGGCAATCAGCCCCAGCATTTT

clone size: -
J gene: TRBJ2-1
V gene: TRBV28
D gene: -
CDR3 protein: CASTLQGRSDEQFF
CDR3 DNA: TGTGCCAGCACCCTCCAGGGGAGGAGCGATGAGCAGTTCTTC

clone size: -
J gene: TRBJ2-1
V gene: TRBV7-2
D gene: -
CDR3 protein: CASSLGTFRGEQFF
CDR3 DNA: TGTGCCAGCAGCTTGGGGACTTTCCGTGGGGAGCAGTTCTTC

clone size: -
J gene: TRBJ2-5
V gene: TRBV28
D gene: -
CDR3 protein: CASSPQSRDHLRYF
CDR3 DNA: TGTGCCAGCAGTCCTCAGTCCCGGGACCACTTGAGGTACTTC

clone size: -
J gene: TRBJ2-3
V gene: TRBV11-3
D gene: -
CDR3 protein: CASSGGYGTDTQYF
CDR3 DNA: TGTGCCAGCAGTGGGGGTTACGGCACAGATACGCAGTATTTT

clone size: -
J gene: TRBJ2-7
V gene: TRBV7-9
D gene: TRBD1
CDR3 protein: CASSTTGTAAEQYF
CDR3 DNA: TGTGCCAGCAGCACTACCGGGACAGCGGCCGAGCAGTACTTC

clone size: few
J gene: TRBJ1-2
V gene: TRBV28
D gene: TRBD1
CDR3 protein: CASSSPNRGRIYGYTF
CDR3 DNA: TGTGCCAGCAGTTCCCCCAACAGGGGGCGCATCTATGGCTACACCTTC

clone size: -
J gene: TRBJ1-3
V gene: TRBV5-1
D gene: -
CDR3 protein: CASSLATGLSGNTIYF
CDR3 DNA: TGCGCCAGCAGCTTGGCAACAGGGCTCTCTGGAAACACCATATATTTT

clone size: -
J gene: TRBJ2-1
V gene: TRBV9
D gene: -
CDR3 protein: CASSVGRADYNEQFF
CDR3 DNA: TGTGCCAGCAGCGTAGGACGAGCAGACTACAATGAGCAGTTCTTC

clone size: -
J gene: TRBJ1-1
V gene: TRBV7-9
D gene: -
CDR3 protein: CASSGRDPVTEAFF
CDR3 DNA: TGTGCCAGCAGCGGACGCGACCCCGTCACTGAAGCTTTCTTT

clone size: -
J gene: TRBJ1-1
V gene: TRBV29-1
D gene: -
CDR3 protein: CSGGDTAEAFF
CDR3 DNA: TGCAGCGGGGGAGACACGGCTGAGGCTTTCTTT

clone size: -
J gene: TRBJ1-5
V gene: TRBV19
D gene: -
CDR3 protein: CASIPGDGMNQPQHF
CDR3 DNA: TGTGCCAGTATCCCCGGGGACGGAATGAATCAGCCCCAGCATTTT

clone size: -
J gene: TRBJ2-3
V gene: TRBV29-1
D gene: TRBD1
CDR3 protein: CSVRSDRGLTDTQYF
CDR3 DNA: TGCAGCGTAAGATCGGACAGGGGGCTGACAGATACGCAGTATTTT

clone size: -
J gene: TRBJ1-5
V gene: TRBV6-1
D gene: -
CDR3 protein: CASSEKGGSNQPQHF
CDR3 DNA: TGTGCCAGCAGTGAAAAGGGAGGGAGCAATCAGCCCCAGCATTTT

clone size: -
J gene: TRBJ2-3
V gene: TRBV6-5
D gene: TRBD1
CDR3 protein: CASRRDRGTDTQYF
CDR3 DNA: TGTGCCAGCAGGCGGGACAGGGGTACAGATACGCAGTATTTT

clone size: -
J gene: TRBJ2-7
V gene: TRBV5-6
D gene: -
CDR3 protein: CASSATGRLAPYEQYF
CDR3 DNA: TGTGCCAGCAGCGCCACAGGGCGGCTAGCGCCCTACGAGCAGTACTTC

clone size: -
J gene: TRBJ2-3
V gene: TRBV15
D gene: -
CDR3 protein: CATSRGQVQDTQYF
CDR3 DNA: TGTGCCACCAGCAGAGGACAGGTTCAAGATACGCAGTATTTT

clone size: -
J gene: TRBJ2-7
V gene: TRBV5-1
D gene: -
CDR3 protein: CASSLTRDYEQYF
CDR3 DNA: TGCGCCAGCAGCTTGACCAGGGACTACGAGCAGTACTTC

clone size: -
J gene: TRBJ2-2
V gene: TRBV4-3
D gene: -
CDR3 protein: CASSQDPAVGGELFF
CDR3 DNA: TGCGCCAGCAGCCAAGACCCAGCGGTCGGCGGGGAGCTGTTTTTT

clone size: -
J gene: TRBJ2-3
V gene: TRBV11-2
D gene: -
CDR3 protein: CASTKTDTQYF
CDR3 DNA: TGTGCCAGCACAAAGACAGATACGCAGTATTTT

clone size: -
J gene: TRBJ1-3
V gene: TRBV2
D gene: -
CDR3 protein: CASSHPGYSGNTIYF
CDR3 DNA: TGTGCCAGCAGCCATCCGGGCTACTCTGGAAACACCATATATTTT

clone size: -
J gene: TRBJ1-2
V gene: TRBV6-1
D gene: -
CDR3 protein: CASSERAVGGYGYTF
CDR3 DNA: TGTGCCAGCAGTGAAAGGGCGGTGGGGGGCTATGGCTACACCTTC

clone size: -
J gene: TRBJ2-1
V gene: TRBV5-4
D gene: -
CDR3 protein: CASSERGFEFEQFF
CDR3 DNA: TGTGCCAGCAGCGAGAGGGGATTTGAGTTTGAGCAGTTCTTC

clone size: -
J gene: TRBJ2-7
V gene: TRBV2
D gene: TRBD1
CDR3 protein: CASGGQSYEQYF
CDR3 DNA: TGTGCCAGCGGGGGACAGTCCTACGAGCAGTACTTC